These T cell receptor beta chains were read from a single sample in a study of shared clonotypes between healthy human individuals. Measured with immunoSEQ multiplex PCR; TCRdb has only the in-frame clones, and not every one. The sample lists about 2.3 million clones; approximately 93% were seen once. The sequenced sample was naive CD4+ T cells from PBMCs. Receptors were obtained from a man between 18 and 29 years old in good health. Some clones in this sample may be carry-over from other donors' samples. CDR3s include the opening cysteine and the closing phenylalanine or tryptophan. A D gene is named only where the DNA matches it firmly. Not all rows give a size; the values are once, few, many and, for expanded clones, a class.

TRBJ2-3 | . | TRBD1 | TRBV28 | 17 | CASSQGGAGGNSDTQYF | TGTGCCAGCAGTCAGGGTGGGGCAGGGGGCAATTCAGATACGCAGTATTTT
TRBJ2-1 | . | . | TRBV10-3 | 13 | CAISRDGDNEQFF | TGTGCCATCAGCCGGGACGGAGACAATGAGCAGTTCTTC
TRBJ1-2 | few | TRBD1 | TRBV7-2 | 15 | CASSLAGQGGYGYTF | TGTGCCAGCAGCTTAGCAGGACAGGGAGGCTATGGCTACACCTTC
TRBJ2-5 | . | . | TRBV30 | 13 | CAWSVRGGETQYF | TGTGCCTGGAGTGTACGGGGTGGAGAGACCCAGTACTTC
TRBJ1-2 | . | . | TRBV6-1 | 15 | CASSEGLNSNYGYTF | TGTGCCAGCAGTGAGGGGTTAAACAGCAACTATGGCTACACCTTC
TRBJ2-1 | . | TRBD1 | TRBV7-9 | 13 | CASSSGGYNEQFF | TGTGCCAGCAGCTCAGGGGGATACAATGAGCAGTTCTTC
TRBJ2-5 | . | . | TRBV20-1 | 11 | CSARVQETQYF | TGCAGTGCTAGGGTGCAAGAGACCCAGTACTTC
TRBJ2-1 | . | TRBD2 | TRBV30 | 15 | CAWRASGRAENEQFF | TGTGCCTGGAGGGCGAGCGGGAGGGCCGAAAATGAGCAGTTCTTC
TRBJ2-5 | . | . | TRBV11-2 | 15 | CASSLVVGLAETQYF | TGTGCCAGCAGCTTAGTGGTGGGCTTGGCAGAGACCCAGTACTTC
TRBJ1-1 | once | . | TRBV7-9 | 16 | CASSLGAPGYLAEAFF | TGTGCCAGCAGCTTGGGGGCTCCCGGGTATTTGGCTGAAGCTTTCTTT
TRBJ1-5 | . | . | TRBV7-2 | 15 | CASSRTVDSNQPQHF | TGTGCCAGCAGCCGGACAGTAGATAGCAATCAGCCCCAGCATTTT
TRBJ1-4 | once | . | TRBV19 | 10 | CAGGNEKLFF | TGTGCCGGCGGTAATGAAAAACTGTTTTTT
TRBJ2-3 | once | TRBD2 | TRBV6-5 | 12 | CASRVAGNTQYF | TGTGCCAGCAGAGTAGCGGGAAATACGCAGTATTTT
TRBJ2-5 | . | . | TRBV6-6 | 15 | CASSFTRVSQETQYF | TGTGCCAGCAGTTTTACGAGGGTATCACAAGAGACCCAGTACTTC
TRBJ1-1 | . | . | TRBV6-5 | 14 | CASSDRNTNTEAFF | TGTGCCAGCAGTGACAGGAACACCAACACTGAAGCTTTCTTT
TRBJ2-5 | . | . | TRBV25-1 | 14 | CASSDPGAGETQYF | TGTGCCAGCAGTGATCCAGGGGCGGGAGAGACCCAGTACTTC
TRBJ1-2 | . | . | TRBV7-2 | 14 | CASSLTEAGYGYTF | TGTGCCAGCAGCTTAACCGAGGCGGGCTATGGCTACACCTTC
TRBJ2-3 | . | . | TRBV7-6 | 16 | CASSLVGAKSTDTQYF | TGTGCCAGCAGCTTAGTGGGCGCCAAGAGCACAGATACGCAGTATTTT
TRBJ1-2 | . | . | TRBV19 | 11 | CASTRGVGYTF | TGTGCCAGTACCAGGGGAGTCGGCTACACCTTC
TRBJ1-5 | . | TRBD1 | TRBV4-1 | 20 | CASSQVPRDRGFYSNQPQHF | TGCGCCAGCAGCCAAGTCCCCCGGGACAGGGGGTTTTATAGCAATCAGCCCCAGCATTTT
TRBJ2-5 | . | . | TRBV19 | 15 | CATHVRRLVQETQYF | TGTGCCACGCACGTCCGTCGCCTCGTTCAAGAGACCCAGTACTTC
TRBJ1-1 | . | TRBD1 | TRBV7-9 | 15 | CASSSDRGLNTEAFF | TGTGCCAGCAGCTCAGACAGGGGGCTGAACACTGAAGCTTTCTTT
TRBJ1-1 | . | . | TRBV18 | 14 | CASSPRLDNTEAFF | TGTGCCAGCTCACCGCGTTTGGATAACACTGAAGCTTTCTTT
TRBJ1-1 | . | . | TRBV29-1 | 13 | CSVHPGLGDGAFF | TGCAGCGTTCACCCGGGACTCGGGGACGGAGCTTTCTTT
TRBJ2-7 | . | . | TRBV7-2 | 15 | CASSPDSTSSYEQYF | TGTGCCAGCAGCCCTGACTCCACTTCCTCCTACGAGCAGTACTTC
TRBJ1-4 | . | . | TRBV29-1 | 14 | CSVGTPATNEKLFF | TGCAGCGTCGGGACACCGGCAACTAATGAAAAACTGTTTTTT
TRBJ1-1 | . | . | TRBV12-5 | 14 | CASGLGQQNTEAFF | TGTGCTAGTGGTTTGGGGCAGCAGAACACTGAAGCTTTCTTT
TRBJ1-2 | . | . | TRBV19 | 11 | CATAADYGYTF | TGTGCCACCGCGGCGGACTATGGCTACACCTTC
TRBJ2-3 | . | . | TRBV11-3 | 17 | CASSPSPRTGEVIAQYF | TGTGCCAGCAGCCCGTCCCCTAGGACGGGAGAAGTAATCGCGCAGTATTTT
TRBJ2-7 | . | TRBD1 | TRBV11-1 | 12 | CASGQGLHEQYF | TGTGCCAGCGGACAGGGGCTGCACGAGCAGTACTTC
TRBJ2-2 | . | . | TRBV7-7 | 11 | CASTTGGELFF | TGTGCCAGCACCACTGGAGGGGAGCTGTTTTTT
TRBJ2-1 | . | TRBD2 | TRBV19 | 16 | CASTPTPGGFYNEQFF | TGTGCCAGTACCCCGACTCCGGGAGGCTTCTACAATGAGCAGTTCTTC
TRBJ1-4 | . | . | TRBV27 | 17 | CASSRRGTHPTNEKLFF | TGTGCCAGCAGTCGGCGGGGGACTCATCCAACTAATGAAAAACTGTTTTTT
TRBJ1-2 | . | TRBD1 | TRBV19 | 14 | CASSPLDRAHGYTF | TGTGCCAGTAGTCCTCTGGACAGGGCCCATGGCTACACCTTC
TRBJ1-3 | . | . | TRBV4-1 | 14 | CASSSRQAGNTIYF | TGCGCCAGCAGCTCCCGGCAGGCTGGAAACACCATATATTTT
TRBJ2-5 | . | . | TRBV11-2 | 13 | CASSLALQETQYF | TGTGCCAGCAGCTTAGCGTTACAAGAGACCCAGTACTTC
TRBJ1-1 | few | . | TRBV19 | 13 | CASSIAGLTEAFF | TGTGCCAGTAGTATAGCAGGGTTGACTGAAGCTTTCTTT
TRBJ2-2 | . | TRBD2 | TRBV4-2 | 20 | CASSPLGPGEAGEGGGELFF | TGTGCCAGCAGCCCCCTAGGGCCCGGGGAGGCGGGAGAAGGTGGCGGGGAGCTGTTTTTT
TRBJ2-5 | . | . | TRBV27 | 12 | CASSSLQETQYF | TGTGCCAGCAGTTCTCTCCAAGAGACCCAGTACTTC
TRBJ2-1 | . | . | TRBV30 | 14 | CAWSFAVPYNEQFF | TGTGCCTGGAGTTTTGCGGTCCCCTACAATGAGCAGTTCTTC
TRBJ2-7 | . | TRBD2 | TRBV19 | 14 | CASSGTSGSYEQYF | TGTGCCAGTAGTGGGACTAGCGGGAGCTACGAGCAGTACTTC